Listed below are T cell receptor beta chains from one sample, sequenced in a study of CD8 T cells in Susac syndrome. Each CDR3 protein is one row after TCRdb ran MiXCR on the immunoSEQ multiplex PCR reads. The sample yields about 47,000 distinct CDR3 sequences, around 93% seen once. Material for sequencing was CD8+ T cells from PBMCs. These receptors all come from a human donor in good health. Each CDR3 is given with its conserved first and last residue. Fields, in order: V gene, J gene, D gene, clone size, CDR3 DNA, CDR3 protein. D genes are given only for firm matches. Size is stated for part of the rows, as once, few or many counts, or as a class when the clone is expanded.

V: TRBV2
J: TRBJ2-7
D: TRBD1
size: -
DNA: TGTGCCAGCACGGGACAGGGGGTTTCCTACGAGCAGTACTTC
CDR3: CASTGQGVSYEQYF

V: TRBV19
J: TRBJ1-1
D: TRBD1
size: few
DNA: TGTGCCAGTAGTTCGGGACAGGGACGGGCCACTGAAGCTTTCTTT
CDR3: CASSSGQGRATEAFF

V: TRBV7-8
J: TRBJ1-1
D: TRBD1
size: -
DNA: TGTGCCAGCAGCTTCACCTTTCCGGGACAGGGAACTGAAGCTTTCTTT
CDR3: CASSFTFPGQGTEAFF

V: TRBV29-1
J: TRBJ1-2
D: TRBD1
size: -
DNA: TGCAGCGATGGACAGGGTCATGGCTACACCTTC
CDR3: CSDGQGHGYTF

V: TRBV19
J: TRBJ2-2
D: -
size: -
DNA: TGTGCCAGTGGGGAGAAGGGGGAGCTGTTTTTT
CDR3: CASGEKGELFF

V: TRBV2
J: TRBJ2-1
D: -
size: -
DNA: TGTGCCAGCAGTGAAGAACTGGGATTGAGGGTATGGTCCCAAAATGAGCAGTTCTTC
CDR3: CASSEELGLRVWSQNEQFF

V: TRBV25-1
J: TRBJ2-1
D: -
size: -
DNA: TGTGCCAGCAGACGGGGATTTACCTACAATGAGCAGTTCTTC
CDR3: CASRRGFTYNEQFF

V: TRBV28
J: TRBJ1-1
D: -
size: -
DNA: TGTGCCAGCAGTTTACTGGAGAAGACTGAAGCTTTCTTT
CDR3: CASSLLEKTEAFF

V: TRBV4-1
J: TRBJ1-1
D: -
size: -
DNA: TGCGCCAGCAGCCAAGGGGGCGGTGGAGGCACTGAAGCTTTCTTT
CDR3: CASSQGGGGGTEAFF

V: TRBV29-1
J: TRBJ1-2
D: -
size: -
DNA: TGCAGCGTTGAATCCCCTCTGGATGGCTACACCTTC
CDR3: CSVESPLDGYTF

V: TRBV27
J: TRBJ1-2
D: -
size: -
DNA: TGTGCCAGCAGTTTAGACGGCAACTATGGCTACACCTTC
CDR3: CASSLDGNYGYTF

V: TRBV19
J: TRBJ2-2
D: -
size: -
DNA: TGTGCCAGTAGTATTGAGGAAACCGGGGAGCTGTTTTTT
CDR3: CASSIEETGELFF

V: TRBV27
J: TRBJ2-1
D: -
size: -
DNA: TGTGCCAGCAGTTCCCTAGGGGTGAATAGCGGCTACAATGAGCAGTTCTTC
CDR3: CASSSLGVNSGYNEQFF

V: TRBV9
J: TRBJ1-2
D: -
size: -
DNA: TGTGCCAGCGGCAGGGAGGACTATGGCTACACCTTC
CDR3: CASGREDYGYTF

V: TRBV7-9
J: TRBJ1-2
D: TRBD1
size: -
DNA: TGTGCCAGCAGCCCCGGGACAGGGCACTATGGCTACACCTTC
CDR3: CASSPGTGHYGYTF

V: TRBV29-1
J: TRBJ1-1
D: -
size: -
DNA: TGCAGCGTGATACAGGGTGAGGGAACTGAAGCTTTCTTT
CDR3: CSVIQGEGTEAFF

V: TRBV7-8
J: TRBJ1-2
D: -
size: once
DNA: TGTGCCAGCAGCTCACAAGGTCCTAACTATGGCTACACCTTC
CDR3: CASSSQGPNYGYTF

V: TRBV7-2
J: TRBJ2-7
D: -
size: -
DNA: TGTGCCAGCAGCTTAGTATCCGGGAGCACGGGCGAGCAGTACTTC
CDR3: CASSLVSGSTGEQYF

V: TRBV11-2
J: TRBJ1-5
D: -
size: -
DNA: TGTGCCAGCAGCTCGACCCCCAGTGGCAATCAGCCCCAGCATTTT
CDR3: CASSSTPSGNQPQHF

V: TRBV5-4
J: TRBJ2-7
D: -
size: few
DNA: TGTGCCAGCAGTAGAGAAGGCGAGCAGTACTTC
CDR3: CASSREGEQYF

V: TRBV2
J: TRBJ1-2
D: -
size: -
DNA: TGTGCCAGCAGTTGGCGGATTCTCTACACCTTC
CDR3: CASSWRILYTF

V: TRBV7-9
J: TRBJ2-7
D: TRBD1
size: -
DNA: TGTGCCAGCAGCCCTTCGGGGACAGGGGCCTACGAGCAGTACTTC
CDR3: CASSPSGTGAYEQYF

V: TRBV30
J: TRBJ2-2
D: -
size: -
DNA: TGTGCCTGGAGTGTAGGGGGAGCCGGGGAGCTGTTTTTT
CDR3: CAWSVGGAGELFF

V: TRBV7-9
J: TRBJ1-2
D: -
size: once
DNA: TGTGCCAGCAGCTTAGCGGGGCACTCCGGGGGCTACACCTTC
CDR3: CASSLAGHSGGYTF

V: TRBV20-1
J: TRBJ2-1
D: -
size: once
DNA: TGCAGTGCTAGGGACGGGAGAGGCTCCTACAATGAGCAGTTCTTC
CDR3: CSARDGRGSYNEQFF

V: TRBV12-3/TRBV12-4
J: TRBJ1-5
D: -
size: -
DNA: TGTGCCAGCAGTGGGGGGTATAGCAATCAGCCCCAGCATTTT
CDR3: CASSGGYSNQPQHF

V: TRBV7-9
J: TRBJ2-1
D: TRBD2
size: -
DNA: TGTGCCAGCAGCTTACCACTAGCGGCGAGGAATGAGCAGTTCTTC
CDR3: CASSLPLAARNEQFF

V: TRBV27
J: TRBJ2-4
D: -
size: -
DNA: TGTGCCAGCAGTTCCTACGGGGAAAACATTCAGTACTTC
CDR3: CASSSYGENIQYF

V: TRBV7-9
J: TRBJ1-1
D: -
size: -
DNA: TGTGCCAGCAGCTTATCGTCTTTTGAAGCTTTCTTT
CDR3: CASSLSSFEAFF

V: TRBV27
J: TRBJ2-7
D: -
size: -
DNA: TGTGCCAGCAGTCACCGGGGGGCTTCCTACGAGCAGTACTTC
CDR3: CASSHRGASYEQYF

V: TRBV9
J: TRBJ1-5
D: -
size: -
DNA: TGTGCCAGCGACCAATCGGGAAATCAGCCCCAGCATTTT
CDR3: CASDQSGNQPQHF

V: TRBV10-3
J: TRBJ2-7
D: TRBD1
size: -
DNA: TGTGCCATCAGTGAGTCTGAAGACAGGGCCCACGAGCAGTACTTC
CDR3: CAISESEDRAHEQYF

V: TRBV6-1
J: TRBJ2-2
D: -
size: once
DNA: TGTGCCAGCAGTGAAGCGCCTAGGGAAGGCACCGGGGAGCTGTTTTTT
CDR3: CASSEAPREGTGELFF

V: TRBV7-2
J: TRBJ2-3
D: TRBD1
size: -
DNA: TGTGCCAGCAGCCCTACAGGGGCTTTCACAGATACGCAGTATTTT
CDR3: CASSPTGAFTDTQYF

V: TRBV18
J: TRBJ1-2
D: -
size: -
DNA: TGTGCCAGCTCACCACCGGGTCGAGGGGCGGTCTATGGCTACACCTTC
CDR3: CASSPPGRGAVYGYTF

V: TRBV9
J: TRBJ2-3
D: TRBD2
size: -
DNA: TGTGCCAGCAGCTCCGGGACTAGCGGGAGGAACACAGATACGCAGTATTTT
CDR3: CASSSGTSGRNTDTQYF

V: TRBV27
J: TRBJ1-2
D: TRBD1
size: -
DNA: TGTGCCAGCAGTTTAGCCGGGACAGGGGGTGGCTACACCTTC
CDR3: CASSLAGTGGGYTF

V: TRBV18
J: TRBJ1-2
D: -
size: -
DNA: TGTGCCAGCTCACCCGACGGTTATGGCTACACCTTC
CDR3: CASSPDGYGYTF

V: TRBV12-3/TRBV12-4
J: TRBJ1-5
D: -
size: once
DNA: TGTGCCAGCAGTTTATCCAGGGATCAGCCCCAGCATTTT
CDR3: CASSLSRDQPQHF

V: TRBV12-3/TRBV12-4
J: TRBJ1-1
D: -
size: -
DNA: TGTGCCAGCAGTTTCTCGGAAGGGGGGTATACTGAAGCTTTCTTT
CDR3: CASSFSEGGYTEAFF

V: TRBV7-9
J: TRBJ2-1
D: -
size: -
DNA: TGTGCCAGCAGCCACGCCATTGAGCAGTTCTTC
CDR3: CASSHAIEQFF

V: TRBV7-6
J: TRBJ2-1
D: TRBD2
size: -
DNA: TGTGCCAGCAGCTTAGCGACCGGTGGGCTAGCGGACAATGAGCAGTTCTTC
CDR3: CASSLATGGLADNEQFF

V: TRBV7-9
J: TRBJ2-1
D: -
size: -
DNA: TGTGCCAGCAGCTTCCCGGGGGTGAGAGGTGAGCAGTTCTTC
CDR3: CASSFPGVRGEQFF

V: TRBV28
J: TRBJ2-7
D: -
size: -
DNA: TGTGCCAGCAGTTTTCCCACTACAGGGCCGGAGCTCTACGAGCAGTACTTC
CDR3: CASSFPTTGPELYEQYF

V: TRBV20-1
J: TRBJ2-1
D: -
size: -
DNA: TGCAGTGCCCGGGGGTATGGGTACAATGAGCAGTTCTTC
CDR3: CSARGYGYNEQFF

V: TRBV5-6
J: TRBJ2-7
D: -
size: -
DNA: TGTGCCAGCAGCTACCCGACCCCTCTAGATTCTCCCTACGAGCAGTACTTC
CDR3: CASSYPTPLDSPYEQYF

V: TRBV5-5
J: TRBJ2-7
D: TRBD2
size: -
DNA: TGTGCCAGCAGCACTAGCGGGAGAGTCTACGAGCAGTACTTC
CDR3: CASSTSGRVYEQYF

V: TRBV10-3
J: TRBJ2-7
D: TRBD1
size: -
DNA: TGTGCCATCAGCGAGGGACAGGTCGACGAGCAGTACTTC
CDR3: CAISEGQVDEQYF

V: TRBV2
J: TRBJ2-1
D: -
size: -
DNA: TGTGCCAGCAGTGGGGGGGAATTCTGCAATGAGCAGTTCTTC
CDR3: CASSGGEFCNEQFF

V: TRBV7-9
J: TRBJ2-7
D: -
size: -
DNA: TGTGCCAGCAGTTTCAGTACTACAGACTACGAGCAGTACTTC
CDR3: CASSFSTTDYEQYF

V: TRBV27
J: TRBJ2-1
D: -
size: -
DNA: TGTGCCAGCAGTCTCGGGACAAATACCTACAATGAGCAGTTCTTC
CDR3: CASSLGTNTYNEQFF

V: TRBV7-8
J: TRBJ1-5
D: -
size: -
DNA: TGTGCCAGCAGCTCATTAAACAGGGGCAATCAGCCCCAGCATTTT
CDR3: CASSSLNRGNQPQHF

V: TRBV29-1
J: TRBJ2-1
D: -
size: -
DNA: TGCAGCGTGAATGGGCTAGGTGAGCAGTTCTTC
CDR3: CSVNGLGEQFF